This T cell receptor (beta chain) comes out of a study of T cell clones after liver transplantation. This CDR3 spans 15 amino acids. Germline lookup yields CDR1 MNHEY and CDR2 SVGAGI. Trimming pared 6 bases from V and 8 bases from J, leaving 19 bases between. A single count supports this clone. This table comes from immunoSEQ multiplex PCR, and its TCRdb copy is limited to in-frame clones, with some not included. The table includes tens of thousands of clones, 71% detected once. The V and J genes are TRBV6-5 and TRBJ1-4; D is possibly TRBD1 (6 bases). The source was CD4+ T cells from blood, collected before liver transplant. This receptor was taken from a human donor who received a liver transplant. The CDR3: CASSPPGHGREKLFF. CDR3 DNA: TGTGCCAGCAGCCCACCGGGACACGGCCGCGAAAAACTGTTTTTT.